This is a list of T cell receptor beta chains from one sample in a study of response to subunit inactivated influenza vaccine. MiXCR, run by TCRdb on the RT-PCR reads, gives a single entry per CDR3 protein. The table shows hundreds of thousands of distinct CDR3 sequences, with approximately 15% occurring only once. The sample consisted of PBMCs from blood, taken around 15 days before vaccination. The receptors come from a man in his fifties or sixties who received an inactivated influenza vaccine. The CDR3 runs from the conserved cysteine through the conserved F or W. Fields, in order: V gene, J gene, D gene, clone size, CDR3 DNA, CDR3 protein. A D gene is named only where the DNA matches it firmly. Clone size is given for some rows only: seen once, a few or many times, or a class if the clone is expanded.

v_call: TRBV27
j_call: TRBJ2-7
d_call: TRBD1
clone_size: .
cdr3_nt: TGTGCCAGCAGAAGGGACAGGGGGCAAGTCGAGCAGTACTTC
cdr3_aa: CASRRDRGQVEQYF

v_call: TRBV5-1
j_call: TRBJ2-5
d_call: .
clone_size: .
cdr3_nt: TGCGCCAGCGGAGCGACTCCGGGGGCTTATGAGACCCAGTACTTC
cdr3_aa: CASGATPGAYETQYF

v_call: TRBV6-5
j_call: TRBJ1-1
d_call: .
clone_size: .
cdr3_nt: TGTGCCAGCAGTTACTCGAGTTGGAACACTGAAGCTTTCTTT
cdr3_aa: CASSYSSWNTEAFF

v_call: TRBV12-3/TRBV12-4
j_call: TRBJ2-1
d_call: TRBD2
clone_size: .
cdr3_nt: TGTGCCAGCACTAGCGGGAGGTACAATGAGCAGTTCTTC
cdr3_aa: CASTSGRYNEQFF

v_call: TRBV20-1
j_call: TRBJ2-7
d_call: .
clone_size: few
cdr3_nt: TGCAGTGTAGCCTCCCGGGCTTTCGACGAGCAGTACTTC
cdr3_aa: CSVASRAFDEQYF

v_call: TRBV24-1
j_call: TRBJ2-1
d_call: TRBD2
clone_size: .
cdr3_nt: TGTGCCACCAGTGATTTGGCGGGAGGGCTTATTTATGAGCAGTTCTTC
cdr3_aa: CATSDLAGGLIYEQFF

v_call: TRBV29-1
j_call: TRBJ1-4
d_call: .
clone_size: few
cdr3_nt: TGCAGCGTGAAGGACGCACTTGAAAAACTGTTTTTT
cdr3_aa: CSVKDALEKLFF

v_call: TRBV24-1
j_call: TRBJ2-1
d_call: .
clone_size: .
cdr3_nt: TGTGCCACCAGTGATTTTGTTGAGCAGTTCTTC
cdr3_aa: CATSDFVEQFF

v_call: TRBV5-1
j_call: TRBJ1-2
d_call: .
clone_size: few
cdr3_nt: TGCGCCAGCAGCTTAGCCAACAGGGAAGTCTATGGCTACACCTTC
cdr3_aa: CASSLANREVYGYTF

v_call: TRBV27
j_call: TRBJ2-7
d_call: .
clone_size: .
cdr3_nt: TGTGCCAGCAGTTTATTGTCTAGAGGGAGAGAGCAGTACTTC
cdr3_aa: CASSLLSRGREQYF

v_call: TRBV29-1
j_call: TRBJ2-5
d_call: .
clone_size: few
cdr3_nt: TGCAGCGTTGCAGCCGAGACCCAGTACTTC
cdr3_aa: CSVAAETQYF

v_call: TRBV12-3/TRBV12-4
j_call: TRBJ2-2
d_call: .
clone_size: .
cdr3_nt: TGTGCCAGCTGCAGGACCCGAACCGGGGAGCTGTTTTTT
cdr3_aa: CASCRTRTGELFF

v_call: TRBV12-3/TRBV12-4
j_call: TRBJ1-4
d_call: .
clone_size: few
cdr3_nt: TGTGCCAGCCGGTTCGGGAAGGTATCTGGAGGAAAACTGTTTTTT
cdr3_aa: CASRFGKVSGGKLFF

v_call: TRBV7-3
j_call: TRBJ2-7
d_call: TRBD2
clone_size: .
cdr3_nt: TGTGCCAGCAGCCCTGGGGGACTAGCGGACGAGCAGTACTTC
cdr3_aa: CASSPGGLADEQYF

v_call: TRBV12-3/TRBV12-4
j_call: TRBJ2-7
d_call: .
clone_size: few
cdr3_nt: TGTGCCAGCAGTCCCCCCGGGATGGTGGGAGGGCAGTACTTC
cdr3_aa: CASSPPGMVGGQYF

v_call: TRBV12-3/TRBV12-4
j_call: TRBJ2-7
d_call: TRBD2
clone_size: many
cdr3_nt: TGTGCCAGCAGTACTAGCGGAACCTACGAGCAGTACTTC
cdr3_aa: CASSTSGTYEQYF

v_call: TRBV20-1
j_call: TRBJ2-3
d_call: .
clone_size: .
cdr3_nt: TGCAGTGCTAGAGATCTACGGCGGCCTAGCACAGATACGCAGTATTTT
cdr3_aa: CSARDLRRPSTDTQYF

v_call: TRBV27
j_call: TRBJ2-7
d_call: .
clone_size: few
cdr3_nt: TGTGCCAGCAGTTATGGCCGCTCCTACGAGCAGTACTTC
cdr3_aa: CASSYGRSYEQYF

v_call: TRBV9
j_call: TRBJ2-3
d_call: .
clone_size: few
cdr3_nt: TGTGCCAGCAGCGTCGGACGCAGCACAGATACGCAGTATTTT
cdr3_aa: CASSVGRSTDTQYF

v_call: TRBV28
j_call: TRBJ2-5
d_call: .
clone_size: many
cdr3_nt: TGTGCCAGCAGTTTAAAGCTTCGCAGAGGAGGGTCGCAGACCCAGTACTTC
cdr3_aa: CASSLKLRRGGSQTQYF

v_call: TRBV18
j_call: TRBJ2-1
d_call: TRBD1
clone_size: .
cdr3_nt: TGTGCCAGCTCACCAAGGGGGCTATCCTCCTACAATGAGCAGTTCTTC
cdr3_aa: CASSPRGLSSYNEQFF

v_call: TRBV29-1
j_call: TRBJ2-1
d_call: TRBD2
clone_size: few
cdr3_nt: TGCAGCGCCGAAACTAGCGGGTTCGAGAATGAGCAGTTCTTC
cdr3_aa: CSAETSGFENEQFF

v_call: TRBV11-2
j_call: TRBJ2-1
d_call: .
clone_size: few
cdr3_nt: TGTGCCAGCAGCCAGGGGGTCAGGGGAGGGGGACAAGGGGATGAGCAGTTCTTC
cdr3_aa: CASSQGVRGGGQGDEQFF

v_call: TRBV4-2
j_call: TRBJ2-5
d_call: .
clone_size: .
cdr3_nt: TGTGCCAGCAGCCAAGATCGTACGGGAAGGGGAGAGACCCAGTACTTC
cdr3_aa: CASSQDRTGRGETQYF

v_call: TRBV5-1
j_call: TRBJ2-7
d_call: .
clone_size: few
cdr3_nt: TGCGCCAGCAGCTCCCGTCAAGGGGGTGGCGAGCAGTACTTC
cdr3_aa: CASSSRQGGGEQYF

v_call: TRBV7-9
j_call: TRBJ2-5
d_call: .
clone_size: few
cdr3_nt: TGTGCCAGCAGCCCTTCGTGGGGGTCTGGTTCAGAGACCCAGTACTTC
cdr3_aa: CASSPSWGSGSETQYF

v_call: TRBV6-2/TRBV6-3
j_call: TRBJ2-5
d_call: .
clone_size: many
cdr3_nt: TGTGCCAGCAGTTACTCGAGAGAGACCCAGTACTTC
cdr3_aa: CASSYSRETQYF

v_call: TRBV7-2
j_call: TRBJ1-2
d_call: TRBD1
clone_size: few
cdr3_nt: TGTGCCAGCAGCTTATACCCCCACGGGCAGGGGGCAGCTGGCTACACCTTC
cdr3_aa: CASSLYPHGQGAAGYTF

v_call: TRBV2
j_call: TRBJ1-2
d_call: .
clone_size: few
cdr3_nt: TGTGCCAGCAGTGGTGAGGTCTCTGATGGCTACACCTTC
cdr3_aa: CASSGEVSDGYTF

v_call: TRBV4-3
j_call: TRBJ1-4
d_call: TRBD1
clone_size: .
cdr3_nt: TGCGCCAGCAGCCGACAGGGTTTGACTAATGAAAAACTGTTTTTT
cdr3_aa: CASSRQGLTNEKLFF

v_call: TRBV4-3
j_call: TRBJ1-1
d_call: .
clone_size: many
cdr3_nt: TGCGCCAGCAGCCAAAATGGACGGGGGCTGGCCACTGAAGCTTTCTTT
cdr3_aa: CASSQNGRGLATEAFF

v_call: TRBV5-1
j_call: TRBJ1-5
d_call: .
clone_size: many
cdr3_nt: TGCGCCAGCAGCTTGGAGGGGAGCAATCAGCCCCAGCATTTT
cdr3_aa: CASSLEGSNQPQHF

v_call: TRBV7-3
j_call: TRBJ2-1
d_call: .
clone_size: few
cdr3_nt: TGTGCCAGCAGCTTAAACTGGGGCGGGACATACAATGAGCAGTTCTTC
cdr3_aa: CASSLNWGGTYNEQFF

v_call: TRBV10-2
j_call: TRBJ2-2
d_call: .
clone_size: many
cdr3_nt: TGCGCCAGCAGTGAGTCTTACGGACGTGACGGGGAGCTGTTTTTT
cdr3_aa: CASSESYGRDGELFF

v_call: TRBV5-1
j_call: TRBJ1-1
d_call: TRBD1
clone_size: .
cdr3_nt: TGCGCCAGCAGCTTGGAACAGGGGGCGGTGAACACTGAAGCTTTCTTT
cdr3_aa: CASSLEQGAVNTEAFF

v_call: TRBV20-1
j_call: TRBJ2-7
d_call: TRBD2
clone_size: few
cdr3_nt: TGCAGTGCGAGAGCTAGCGGGATGGATCGGGAGCAGTACTTC
cdr3_aa: CSARASGMDREQYF

v_call: TRBV29-1
j_call: TRBJ2-1
d_call: .
clone_size: .
cdr3_nt: TGCAGCGGCGAGTTTCGGTCCTACAATGAGCAGTTCTTC
cdr3_aa: CSGEFRSYNEQFF

v_call: TRBV15
j_call: TRBJ1-1
d_call: .
clone_size: few
cdr3_nt: TGTGCCACCAGCCCCTACCTGGAGGAGGCTGAAGCTTTCTTT
cdr3_aa: CATSPYLEEAEAFF

v_call: TRBV3-1
j_call: TRBJ2-7
d_call: .
clone_size: .
cdr3_nt: TGTGCCAGCAGCCAAGGCATTGGGGCCAGGGGGGACTACGAGCAGTACTTC
cdr3_aa: CASSQGIGARGDYEQYF

v_call: TRBV14
j_call: TRBJ2-5
d_call: .
clone_size: .
cdr3_nt: TGTGCCAGCAGCCTCCCGGGCCTCCGAAAAGAGACCCAGTACTTC
cdr3_aa: CASSLPGLRKETQYF

v_call: TRBV6-2/TRBV6-3
j_call: TRBJ2-2
d_call: .
clone_size: many
cdr3_nt: TGTGCCAGCAGCCAACTGAGGGCCGGGGAGCTGTTTTTT
cdr3_aa: CASSQLRAGELFF

v_call: TRBV6-2/TRBV6-3
j_call: TRBJ1-2
d_call: .
clone_size: few
cdr3_nt: TGTGCCAGCAGTTCACGTTCGGCAGTCTATGGCTACACCTTC
cdr3_aa: CASSSRSAVYGYTF

v_call: TRBV20-1
j_call: TRBJ2-2
d_call: .
clone_size: .
cdr3_nt: TGCAGTGCTAGAGATTTGGGACGGACGAACACCGGGGAGCTGTTTTTT
cdr3_aa: CSARDLGRTNTGELFF

v_call: TRBV12-3/TRBV12-4
j_call: TRBJ1-5
d_call: .
clone_size: few
cdr3_nt: TGTGCCAGCAGTTTAGGGGGCCTCGGGACTTGGGATCAGCCCCAGCATTTT
cdr3_aa: CASSLGGLGTWDQPQHF

v_call: TRBV6-2/TRBV6-3
j_call: TRBJ2-5
d_call: TRBD2
clone_size: .
cdr3_nt: TGTGCCAGCAGCGGAGCGGGGGCCGGGAAGACCCAGTACTTC
cdr3_aa: CASSGAGAGKTQYF

v_call: TRBV3-1
j_call: TRBJ2-2
d_call: .
clone_size: .
cdr3_nt: TGTGCCAGCAGCCCGGGTTGGGAGCTGTTTTTT
cdr3_aa: CASSPGWELFF

v_call: TRBV27
j_call: TRBJ2-1
d_call: TRBD1
clone_size: few
cdr3_nt: TGTGCCAGCAGTTTACTGGGACAGGGGGTCTATGAGCAGTTCTTC
cdr3_aa: CASSLLGQGVYEQFF

v_call: TRBV12-3/TRBV12-4
j_call: TRBJ1-6
d_call: .
clone_size: few
cdr3_nt: TGTGCCAGCAGTCCAGGCTTAGGGGGTTATTCACCCCTCCACTTT
cdr3_aa: CASSPGLGGYSPLHF

v_call: TRBV9
j_call: TRBJ2-1
d_call: .
clone_size: few
cdr3_nt: TGTGCCAGCAGCGGGCGAGGCGGGTACAATGAGCAGTTCTTC
cdr3_aa: CASSGRGGYNEQFF

v_call: TRBV4-3
j_call: TRBJ2-5
d_call: .
clone_size: few
cdr3_nt: TGCGCCAGCAGCCAAGATGTCGGGCGCGAGACCCAGTACTTC
cdr3_aa: CASSQDVGRETQYF

v_call: TRBV20-1
j_call: TRBJ2-3
d_call: TRBD2
clone_size: .
cdr3_nt: TGCAGTGCTAGAAGTAGCGGGGAAACCAAGGGCACAGATACGCAGTATTTT
cdr3_aa: CSARSSGETKGTDTQYF

v_call: TRBV5-5
j_call: TRBJ2-7
d_call: .
clone_size: .
cdr3_nt: TGTGCCAGCGGCTTTTTTACGGGCTACGAGCAGTACTTC
cdr3_aa: CASGFFTGYEQYF

v_call: TRBV20-1
j_call: TRBJ1-1
d_call: TRBD1
clone_size: .
cdr3_nt: TGCAGTGCTAGGAGACAGGGACTTGAAGCTTTCTTT
cdr3_aa: CSARRQGLEAFF

v_call: TRBV5-6
j_call: TRBJ2-5
d_call: TRBD2
clone_size: few
cdr3_nt: TGTGCCAGCAGCCCGGCTGGCGGGAGGGCCTCGGAGACCCAGTACTTC
cdr3_aa: CASSPAGGRASETQYF

v_call: TRBV5-1
j_call: TRBJ2-2
d_call: TRBD1
clone_size: .
cdr3_nt: TGCGCCAGCAGCTTGGGCCCGGGACAGGGAACCGGGGAGCTGTTTTTT
cdr3_aa: CASSLGPGQGTGELFF

v_call: TRBV12-3/TRBV12-4
j_call: TRBJ2-5
d_call: .
clone_size: few
cdr3_nt: TGTGCCAGCCGGGCAGGGGCAGGGGCCCAGTACTTC
cdr3_aa: CASRAGAGAQYF

v_call: TRBV29-1
j_call: TRBJ2-5
d_call: .
clone_size: .
cdr3_nt: TGCAGCGTTGAAGATCCCAGGACCAGAGAGACCCAGTACTTC
cdr3_aa: CSVEDPRTRETQYF

v_call: TRBV12-3/TRBV12-4
j_call: TRBJ1-5
d_call: .
clone_size: .
cdr3_nt: TGTGCCAGCAGTTTAGCCGCGTACAATCAGCCCCAGCATTTT
cdr3_aa: CASSLAAYNQPQHF

v_call: TRBV27
j_call: TRBJ2-6
d_call: .
clone_size: .
cdr3_nt: TGTGCCAGCAGACCCTACTCTGGGGCCAACGTCCTGACTTTC
cdr3_aa: CASRPYSGANVLTF